This record looks at one T cell receptor beta chain sequence and its context. This sample is part of a study of radiotherapy plus CTLA-4 blockade in lung cancer. Clones were read by immunoSEQ multiplex PCR, and TCRdb kept only the in-frame ones, dropping some. The sample comprises 50,000 or so clones, nearly 90% of which are singletons, and around 7.6% rests with the top ten. The source was peripheral blood, collected from a patient treated with radiotherapy plus ipilimumab. The clonotype was recovered from a human donor with non-small cell lung cancer whose response to radiotherapy plus ipilimumab could not be evaluated.

The CDR3 DNA reads TGTGCCTCTCGAGAAGGGGATTACTGGAATCAGCCCCAGCATTTT. Translating it yields CASREGDYWNQPQHF. The chain has TRBV19 and TRBJ1-5, with TRBD1 as a possible D gene (5 bases). Trimming took 11 bases from V and 4 from J, leaving 21 bases between them. CDR1 LNHDA and CDR2 SQIVND come from the germline V gene (reference sequence). The CDR3 sequence is 15 residues long.